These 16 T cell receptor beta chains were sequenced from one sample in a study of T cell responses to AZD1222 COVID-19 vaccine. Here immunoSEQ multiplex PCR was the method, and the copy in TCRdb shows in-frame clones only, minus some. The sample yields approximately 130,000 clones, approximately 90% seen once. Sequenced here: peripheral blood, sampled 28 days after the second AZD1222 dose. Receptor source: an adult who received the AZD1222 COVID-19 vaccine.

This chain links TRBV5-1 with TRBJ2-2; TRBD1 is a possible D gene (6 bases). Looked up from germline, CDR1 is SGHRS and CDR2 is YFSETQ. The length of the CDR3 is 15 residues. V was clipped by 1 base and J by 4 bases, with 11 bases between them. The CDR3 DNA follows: TGCGCCAGCAGCTTGATGGGACAACTCACCGGGGAGCTGTTTTTT. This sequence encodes CASSLMGQLTGELFF.

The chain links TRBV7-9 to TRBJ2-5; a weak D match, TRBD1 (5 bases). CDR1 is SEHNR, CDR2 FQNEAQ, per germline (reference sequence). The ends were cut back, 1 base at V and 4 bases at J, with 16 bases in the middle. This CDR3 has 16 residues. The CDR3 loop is CASSLVTVSLPETQYF. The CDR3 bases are TGTGCCAGCAGCTTAGTGACAGTAAGCCTCCCAGAGACCCAGTACTTC.

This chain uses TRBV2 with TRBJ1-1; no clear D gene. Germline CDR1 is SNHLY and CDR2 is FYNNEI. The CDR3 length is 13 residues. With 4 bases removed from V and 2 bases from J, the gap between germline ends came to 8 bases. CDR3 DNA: TGTGCCAGCAGTGTTTCACACAACACTGAAGCTTTCTTT. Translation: CASSVSHNTEAFF.

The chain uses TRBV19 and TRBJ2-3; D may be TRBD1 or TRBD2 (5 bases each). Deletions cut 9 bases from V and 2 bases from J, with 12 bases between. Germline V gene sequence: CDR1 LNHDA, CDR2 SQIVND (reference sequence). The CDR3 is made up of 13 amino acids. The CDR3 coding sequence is TGTGCCAGCCGGGACGGTCCCACAGATACGCAGTATTTT. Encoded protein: CASRDGPTDTQYF.

CDR3 sequence reads: CASSIRMNTEAFF. As DNA, the CDR3 is TGTGCCAGTAGTATTCGGATGAACACTGAAGCTTTCTTT. The genes are TRBV19 and TRBJ1-1, with D unresolved. This CDR3 contains 13 residues. V was trimmed by 3 bases and J by 0 bases, leaving 5 bases between them. Germline-derived CDR1 and CDR2 are LNHDA and SQIVND (reference sequence).

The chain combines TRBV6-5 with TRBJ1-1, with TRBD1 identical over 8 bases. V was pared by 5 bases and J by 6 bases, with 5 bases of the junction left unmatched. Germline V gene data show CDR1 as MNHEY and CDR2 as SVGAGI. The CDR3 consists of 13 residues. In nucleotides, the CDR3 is TGTGCCAGCAGTAATGTACAGGGGGCTGAAGCTTTCTTT. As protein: CASSNVQGAEAFF.

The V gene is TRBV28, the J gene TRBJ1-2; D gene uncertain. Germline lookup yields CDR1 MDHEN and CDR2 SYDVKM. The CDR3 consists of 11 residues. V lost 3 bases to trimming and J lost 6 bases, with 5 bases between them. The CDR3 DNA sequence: TGTGCCAGCAGTTTTCCCGATGGCTACACCTTC. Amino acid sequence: CASSFPDGYTF.

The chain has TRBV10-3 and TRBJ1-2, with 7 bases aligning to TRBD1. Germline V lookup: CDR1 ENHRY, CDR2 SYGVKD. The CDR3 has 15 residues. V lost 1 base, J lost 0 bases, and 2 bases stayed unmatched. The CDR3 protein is CAISEWDRANYGYTF. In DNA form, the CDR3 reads TGTGCCATCAGTGAGTGGGACAGAGCTAACTATGGCTACACCTTC.

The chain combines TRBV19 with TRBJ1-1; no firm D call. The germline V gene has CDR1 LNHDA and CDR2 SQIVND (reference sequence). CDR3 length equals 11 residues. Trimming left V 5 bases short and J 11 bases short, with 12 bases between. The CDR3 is CASSSVVSAFF. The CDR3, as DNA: TGTGCCAGTAGTTCCGTGGTGAGCGCTTTCTTT.

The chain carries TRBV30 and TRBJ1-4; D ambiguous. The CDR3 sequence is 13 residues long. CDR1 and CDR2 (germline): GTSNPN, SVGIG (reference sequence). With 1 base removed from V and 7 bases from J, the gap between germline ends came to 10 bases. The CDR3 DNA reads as TGTGCCTGGAGTGGCCAGCCCGGTGAAAAACTGTTTTTT. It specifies CAWSGQPGEKLFF.

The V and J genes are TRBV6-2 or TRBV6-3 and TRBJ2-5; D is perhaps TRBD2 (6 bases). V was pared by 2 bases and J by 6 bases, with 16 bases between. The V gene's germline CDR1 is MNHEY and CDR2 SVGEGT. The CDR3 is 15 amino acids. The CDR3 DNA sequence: TGTGCCAGCAGTTACCCGGGACTCTCTATACAGACCCAGTACTTC. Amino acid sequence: CASSYPGLSIQTQYF.

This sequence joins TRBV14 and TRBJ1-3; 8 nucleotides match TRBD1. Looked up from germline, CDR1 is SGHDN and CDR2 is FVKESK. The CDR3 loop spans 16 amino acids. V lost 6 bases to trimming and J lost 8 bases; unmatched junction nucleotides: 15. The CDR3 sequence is CASSRLQGDGDDTIYF. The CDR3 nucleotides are TGTGCCAGCAGTCGATTACAGGGGGATGGGGACGACACCATATATTTT.

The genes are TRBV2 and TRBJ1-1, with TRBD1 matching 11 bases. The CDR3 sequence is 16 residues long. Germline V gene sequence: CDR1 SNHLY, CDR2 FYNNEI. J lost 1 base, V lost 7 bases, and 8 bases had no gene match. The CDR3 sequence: CASITTGQGANTEAFF. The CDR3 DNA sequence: TGTGCCAGCATTACGACTGGACAGGGGGCGAACACTGAAGCTTTCTTT. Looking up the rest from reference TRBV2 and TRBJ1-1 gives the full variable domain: EPEVTQTPSHQVTQMGQEVILRCVPISNHLYFYWYRQILGQKVEFLVSFYNNEISEKSEIFDDQFSVERPDGSNFTLKIRSTKLEDSAMYFCASITTGQGANTEAFFGQGTRLTVV.

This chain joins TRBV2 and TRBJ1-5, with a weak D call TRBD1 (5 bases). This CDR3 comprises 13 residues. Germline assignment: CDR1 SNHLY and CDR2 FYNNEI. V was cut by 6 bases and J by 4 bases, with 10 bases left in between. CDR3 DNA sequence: TGTGCCAGCAGGCCCGGGGCTAATCAGCCCCAGCATTTT. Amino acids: CASRPGANQPQHF.

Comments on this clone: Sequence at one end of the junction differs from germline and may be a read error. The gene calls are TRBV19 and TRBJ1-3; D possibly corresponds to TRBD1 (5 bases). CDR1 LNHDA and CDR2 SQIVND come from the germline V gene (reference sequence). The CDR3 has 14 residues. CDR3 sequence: CAISAGPTGNTIYF. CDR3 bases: TGTGCCATATCCGCGGGACCGACTGGAAACACTATATATTTT.

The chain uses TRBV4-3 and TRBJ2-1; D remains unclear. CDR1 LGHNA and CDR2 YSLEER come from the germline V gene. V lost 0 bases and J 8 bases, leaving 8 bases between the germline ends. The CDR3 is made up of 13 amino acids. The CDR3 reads CASSQDLGYEQFF. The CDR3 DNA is TGCGCCAGCAGCCAAGATCTTGGGTATGAGCAGTTCTTC.